This is a list of T cell receptor beta chains from one sample in a study of identical twins. One entry per CDR3 protein, called by TCRdb with MiXCR from the 5' RACE reads. The table has about 550,000 distinct CDR3 sequences, approximately 20% seen once. The sample was also reused in another study, on yellow fever vaccine responses in identical twins.

Sample: CD4+ T cells sorted from blood. Receptor source: a woman younger than 35 in good health. Each CDR3 is given with its conserved first and last residue. D genes are given only for firm matches. Size is omitted from some rows. Given values are once, few, many or a class for expanded clones.

V gene	D gene	clone size	J gene	CDR3 protein	CDR3 DNA
TRBV18	.	few	TRBJ2-2	CASSPPNTNTGELFF	TGTGCCAGCTCACCACCAAACACAAACACCGGGGAGCTGTTTTTT
TRBV12-3/TRBV12-4	.	.	TRBJ2-1	CASSFRVREHRNEQFF	TGTGCCAGCAGTTTCAGGGTTAGGGAACACAGGAATGAGCAGTTCTTC
TRBV6-5	.	few	TRBJ1-6	CASSYRRRGPLHF	TGTGCCAGCAGTTACCGCCGCAGGGGACCCCTCCACTTT
TRBV12-3/TRBV12-4	.	.	TRBJ1-3	CASSRDTISGNTIYF	TGTGCCAGCAGCAGGGACACGATCTCTGGAAACACCATATATTTT
TRBV12-3/TRBV12-4	.	few	TRBJ2-2	CASGRAGNTGELFF	TGTGCCAGCGGCCGAGCGGGGAACACCGGGGAGCTGTTTTTT
TRBV28	.	many	TRBJ1-5	CASSGHGQPQHF	TGTGCCAGCTCCGGACATGGGCAGCCCCAGCATTTT
TRBV12-3/TRBV12-4	.	few	TRBJ1-5	CASSLNSQPQHF	TGTGCCAGCAGTTTGAACAGCCAGCCCCAGCATTTT
TRBV20-1	TRBD1	.	TRBJ1-2	CSARVGGGANQSYGYTF	TGCAGTGCTAGAGTGGGAGGGGGCGCGAATCAGTCCTATGGCTACACCTTC
TRBV10-3	TRBD2	.	TRBJ2-3	CAISESRLAPDTQYF	TGTGCCATCAGTGAGTCACGACTAGCTCCAGATACGCAGTATTTT
TRBV28	.	.	TRBJ1-5	CASRREGMGNQPQHF	TGTGCCAGCCGAAGGGAAGGCATGGGCAATCAGCCCCAGCATTTT
TRBV21-1	.	few	TRBJ2-3	CASSKPRNSTDTQYF	TGTGCCAGCAGCAAACCTCGTAATAGCACAGATACGCAGTATTTT
TRBV9	TRBD2	.	TRBJ2-7	CASSVAASGSYEQYF	TGTGCCAGCAGCGTAGCTGCCAGCGGGAGTTACGAGCAGTACTTC
TRBV3-1	.	few	TRBJ2-4	CASSQNGMSAKNIQYF	TGTGCCAGCAGCCAGAACGGGATGTCAGCCAAAAACATTCAGTACTTC
TRBV7-2	.	.	TRBJ2-3	CASSLVSGLSTDTQYF	TGTGCCAGCAGCTTAGTGTCCGGATTGAGCACAGATACGCAGTATTTT
TRBV29-1	.	.	TRBJ2-1	CSVEGNNEQFF	TGCAGCGTTGAAGGGAACAATGAGCAGTTCTTC
TRBV6-5	.	few	TRBJ2-6	CASSYTRQAGANVLTF	TGTGCCAGCAGTTACACCCGACAGGCTGGGGCCAACGTCCTGACTTTC
TRBV10-3	TRBD2	.	TRBJ2-3	CAISASGLAVRNGADTQYF	TGTGCCATCAGTGCTTCGGGACTAGCGGTTAGGAACGGGGCAGATACGCAGTATTTT
TRBV4-2	TRBD1	.	TRBJ2-2	CASSLGTEDTGELFF	TGTGCCAGCAGCCTCGGGACAGAGGACACCGGGGAGCTGTTTTTT
TRBV6-2/TRBV6-3	.	few	TRBJ1-2	CASSSRDRHYGYTF	TGTGCCAGCAGTTCCCGTGACAGGCACTATGGCTACACCTTC
TRBV10-3	TRBD1	few	TRBJ2-1	CAISVGQGRVYNEQFF	TGTGCCATCAGTGTCGGACAGGGAAGGGTTTACAATGAGCAGTTCTTC
TRBV7-9	.	.	TRBJ1-3	CASSLGVQGSGNTIYF	TGTGCCAGCAGCTTAGGAGTACAGGGTTCTGGAAACACCATATATTTT
TRBV20-1	.	.	TRBJ2-2	CSAANTGELFF	TGCAGTGCCGCGAACACCGGGGAGCTGTTTTTT
TRBV6-1	.	.	TRBJ2-1	CASSPRDLGGNEQFF	TGTGCCAGCAGTCCCAGGGACCTCGGGGGCAATGAGCAGTTCTTC
TRBV5-5	.	once	TRBJ2-2	CASSLATTNTGELFF	TGTGCCAGCAGCTTGGCGACAACGAACACCGGGGAGCTGTTTTTT
TRBV20-1	TRBD2	few	TRBJ2-3	CSASWAGGTDTQYF	TGCAGTGCTAGTTGGGCGGGGGGCACAGATACGCAGTATTTT
TRBV4-1	TRBD1	few	TRBJ1-6	CASSPLAGQGAYSPLHF	TGCGCCAGCAGCCCCCTGGCCGGACAGGGGGCTTATTCACCCCTCCACTTT
TRBV5-1	.	few	TRBJ2-7	CASSLRLLAEQYF	TGCGCCAGCAGCTTGCGACTGCTGGCAGAGCAGTACTTC
TRBV5-1	TRBD2	few	TRBJ2-3	CASSLTSGGRREDTQYF	TGCGCCAGCAGCTTGACTAGCGGGGGGCGCCGGGAAGATACGCAGTATTTT
TRBV19	.	.	TRBJ2-1	CASSPQGRGFANEQFF	TGTGCCAGTAGCCCTCAGGGTAGAGGTTTTGCCAATGAGCAGTTCTTC
TRBV3-1	.	.	TRBJ2-1	CASSQDREKTREQFF	TGTGCCAGCAGCCAAGACCGGGAAAAGACACGGGAGCAGTTCTTC
TRBV6-1	TRBD2	many	TRBJ2-7	CASSGRLAGVYEQYF	TGTGCCAGCAGTGGACGACTAGCGGGAGTGTACGAGCAGTACTTC
TRBV10-3	TRBD1	.	TRBJ2-1	CAIRKPTGGPNEQFF	TGTGCCATCAGGAAACCTACAGGGGGCCCCAATGAGCAGTTCTTC
TRBV6-5	.	.	TRBJ2-5	CASSYSGTEQETQYF	TGTGCCAGCAGTTACTCGGGGACGGAACAAGAGACCCAGTACTTC
TRBV10-3	.	.	TRBJ2-1	CAIRDSGTLINNEQFF	TGTGCCATCAGAGACTCCGGGACACTTATCAACAATGAGCAGTTCTTC
TRBV20-1	TRBD1	few	TRBJ2-7	CSALVRQGPEQYF	TGCAGTGCTCTAGTTCGACAGGGCCCAGAGCAGTACTTC
TRBV23-1	.	.	TRBJ1-4	CASSRSRPVQLNEKLFF	TGCGCCAGCAGTCGCTCCAGGCCCGTACAGTTAAATGAAAAACTGTTTTTT
TRBV3-1	TRBD1	few	TRBJ2-1	CASSRKTGMIYNEQFF	TGTGCCAGCAGCCGGAAGACAGGGATGATCTACAATGAGCAGTTCTTC
TRBV6-1	TRBD1	.	TRBJ2-2	CASTLGQGNTGELFF	TGTGCCAGCACCTTGGGACAGGGGAACACCGGGGAGCTGTTTTTT
TRBV11-2	TRBD2	.	TRBJ2-5	CASSLEGLVAGQETQYF	TGTGCCAGCAGCTTAGAAGGTTTAGTAGCGGGACAAGAGACCCAGTACTTC
TRBV4-1	TRBD2	many	TRBJ2-7	CASSQGLAGTYEQYF	TGCGCCAGCAGCCAAGGGCTAGCGGGAACCTACGAGCAGTACTTC
TRBV20-1	TRBD1	.	TRBJ1-2	CSARGQGRDGYTF	TGCAGTGCGCGGGGACAGGGAAGGGATGGCTACACCTTC
TRBV5-1	TRBD1	.	TRBJ1-1	CASSRTGGLSTEAFF	TGCGCCAGCAGCCGGACAGGGGGCTTGAGCACTGAAGCTTTCTTT
TRBV9	TRBD2	few	TRBJ2-2	CASSRAGGPSGELFF	TGTGCCAGCTCCAGAGCGGGGGGACCCTCCGGGGAGCTGTTTTTT
TRBV20-1	TRBD2	few	TRBJ2-3	CSANRLAGLADTQYF	TGCAGTGCTAACCGACTAGCAGGCTTGGCAGATACGCAGTATTTT
TRBV12-3/TRBV12-4	.	few	TRBJ1-5	CASSWSWDQPQHF	TGTGCCAGCAGCTGGAGCTGGGATCAGCCCCAGCATTTT
TRBV10-3	.	.	TRBJ2-1	CAIMYSNEQFF	TGTGCCATCATGTATTCGAATGAGCAGTTCTTC
TRBV12-3/TRBV12-4	.	few	TRBJ2-1	CASSFIPTRSSYNEQFF	TGTGCCAGCAGTTTTATCCCTACTAGGAGCTCCTACAATGAGCAGTTCTTC
TRBV21-1	.	.	TRBJ2-7	CASRPKTSEIIEQYF	TGTGCCAGCAGACCCAAGACTAGCGAAATTATCGAGCAGTACTTC
TRBV20-1	.	.	TRBJ2-7	CSARDRSQSYLSYEQYF	TGCAGTGCTAGAGATCGTAGCCAAAGTTACCTCTCCTACGAGCAGTACTTC
TRBV10-3	TRBD2	.	TRBJ2-1	CAISTTSGRDNEQFF	TGTGCCATCAGTACGACTAGCGGGAGGGACAATGAGCAGTTCTTC
TRBV6-1	.	.	TRBJ1-1	CASSRRQMSTEAFF	TGTGCCAGCAGTCGGAGGCAGATGAGCACTGAAGCTTTCTTT
TRBV5-4	.	.	TRBJ2-7	CASSLAGFRADPRREQYF	TGTGCCAGCAGCTTGGCCGGGTTTAGGGCGGATCCCAGGAGGGAGCAGTACTTC
TRBV5-1	.	.	TRBJ1-6	CASSLTDYYNSPLHF	TGCGCCAGCAGCTTGACTGACTACTATAATTCACCCCTCCACTTT
TRBV6-1	.	few	TRBJ2-3	CASSELAPDTQYF	TGTGCCAGCAGTGAACTAGCGCCCGATACGCAGTATTTT